A single sample is the source of the 4 T cell receptor beta chains below, sequenced in a study of T cell repertoires in ileal Crohn's disease. Libraries were prepared by immunoSEQ multiplex PCR; TCRdb keeps only in-frame clonotypes and omits some of them. The profile covers around 17,000 clones, with about 86% appearing a single time and 4.5% to 7% taken by the ten largest. Sequenced input: ileal tissue. Receptors originate from an adult with Crohn's disease.

This clone was observed a single time. The CDR3 DNA reads as TGTGCCACCCAGGACAGGACGAACTATGGCTACACCTTC. Translation gives CATQDRTNYGYTF. This sequence joins TRBV5-8 and TRBJ1-2; 7 positions match TRBD1. The CDR3 runs to 13 residues. J lost 2 bases, V lost 9 bases, and 7 bases had no gene match. Germline loops: CDR1 SGHTS, CDR2 YDEGEE.

The rearrangement joins TRBV2 to TRBJ1-5, with no clear D. CDR1 and CDR2 from the germline V gene are SNHLY and FYNNEI. V shed 2 bases and J shed 4 bases, with 9 bases lying between them. The CDR3 sequence is 14 residues long. CDR3 in DNA: TGTGCCAGCAGTGAATCGAGCCATAATCAGCCCCAGCATTTT. The encoded protein is CASSESSHNQPQHF.

The J gene is TRBJ1-5, the V gene TRBV19; 7 bases agree with TRBD1. The CDR3 totals 17 residues. CDR1 is LNHDA and CDR2 is SQIVND in the germline V gene (reference sequence). Germline trimming cut 1 base from V and 6 bases from J; bases unmatched to any gene: 12. The DNA of the CDR3 is TGTGCCAGTAGTATAGCCCCCTTCGGAGGGGGCGGTCAGCCCCAGCATTTT. It yields the protein CASSIAPFGGGGQPQHF.

The rearrangement uses TRBV7-3 and TRBJ2-5; 15 bases are shared with TRBD2. The CDR3 is 17 amino acids. Trimming removed 2 bases from V and 5 bases from J; junction bases left unmatched: 6. Germline V gene lookup returns CDR1 SGHTA and CDR2 FQGTGA. Written as DNA, the CDR3 is TGTGCCAGCAGCTTAGGGACTAGCGGGAGGAAAGGGGAGACCCAGTACTTC. As protein: CASSLGTSGRKGETQYF.